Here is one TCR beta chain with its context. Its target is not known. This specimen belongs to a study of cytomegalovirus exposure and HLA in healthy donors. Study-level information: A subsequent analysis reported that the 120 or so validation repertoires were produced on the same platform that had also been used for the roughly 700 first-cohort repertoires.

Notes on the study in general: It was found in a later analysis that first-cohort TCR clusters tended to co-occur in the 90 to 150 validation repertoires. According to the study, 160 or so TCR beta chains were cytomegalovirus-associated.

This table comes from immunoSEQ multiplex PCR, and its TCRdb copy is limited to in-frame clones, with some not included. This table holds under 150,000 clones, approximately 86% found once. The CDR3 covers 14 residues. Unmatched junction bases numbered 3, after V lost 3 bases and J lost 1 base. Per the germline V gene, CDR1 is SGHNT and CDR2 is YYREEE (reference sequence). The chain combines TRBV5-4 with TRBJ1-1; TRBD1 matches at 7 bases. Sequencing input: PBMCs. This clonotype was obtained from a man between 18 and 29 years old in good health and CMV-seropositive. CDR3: CASSSGDRNTEAFF. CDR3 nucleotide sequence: TGTGCCAGCAGCTCGGGGGACAGGAACACTGAAGCTTTCTTT.